Listed here are 19 T cell receptor beta chains from one sample, sequenced in a study of Ad26.COV2.S vaccination and SARS-CoV-2 variants. Some clones are missing from TCRdb's copy, which holds only in-frame ones; the method was immunoSEQ multiplex PCR. Among about 350,000 clones listed, around 84% were seen once. Treatment defined: about 20 received Ad26.COV2.S at low or high dose, single or two shots; about 5 received placebo; per-sample allocation not given. Repertoires come from day 63 after the first vaccine or placebo injection. The specimen was peripheral blood, collected in a trial of Ad26.COV2.S vaccine versus placebo. The receptor source for this set is a person aged 18-65 years who received the Ad26.COV2.S COVID-19 vaccine or a placebo.

The rearrangement links TRBV29-1 to TRBJ1-2, with D uncertain. The CDR3 spans 12 residues. Germline V gene lookup returns CDR1 SQVTM and CDR2 ANQGSEA. With 4 bases removed from V and 3 bases from J, the gap between germline ends came to 9 bases. The CDR3 sequence: CSVVWQDYGYTF. DNA for the CDR3: TGCAGCGTTGTGTGGCAAGACTATGGCTACACCTTC.

The chain has TRBV3-1 (or the pseudogene TRBV3-2) and TRBJ1-2; TRBD1 might be the D (5 bases). Trimming shortened V by 3 bases and J by 8 bases, and 10 bases separated the two germline ends. The CDR3 sequence is 12 residues long. Germline V gives CDR1 LGHDT, CDR2 YNNKEL (reference sequence). CDR3 DNA sequence: TGTGCCAGCAGCCAGGGGGATTCGGGCTACACCTTC. Its translation: CASSQGDSGYTF.

The gene calls are TRBV3-1 (or the pseudogene TRBV3-2) and TRBJ2-5; TRBD2 is a possible D gene (6 bases). Germline CDR1 reads LGHDT; CDR2 reads YNNKEL (reference sequence). The CDR3 runs to 17 residues. The germline V and J ends were trimmed by 0 bases and 4 bases, with 18 bases remaining between them. In nucleotides, the CDR3 is TGTGCCAGCAGCCAAGATCAGGACTACCAAGCCCCAGAGACCCAGTACTTC. Translated, it gives CASSQDQDYQAPETQYF.

The chain links TRBV23-1 to TRBJ2-5, with D perhaps being TRBD1 or TRBD2 (5 bases each). TRBV23-1 is an ORF; its function is uncertain. The germline V and J ends were trimmed by 3 bases and 3 bases, with 17 bases remaining between them. The CDR3 covers 16 residues. The CDR3 DNA is TGCGCCAGCAGTCACTCACCCGGGACGCAAAAAGAGACCCAGTACTTC. Protein product: CASSHSPGTQKETQYF.

The chain is built from TRBV10-1 and TRBJ2-1, with 7 bases that match TRBD2. CDR1 is WNHNN, CDR2 SYGVQD, per germline (reference sequence). V was pared by 2 bases and J by 8 bases, with 12 bases of the junction left unmatched. This CDR3 region has 16 residues. CDR3 in DNA: TGCGCCAGCAGTGAGCTCTTTTCTAGCGGCGAGGATGAGCAGTTCTTC. Protein: CASSELFSSGEDEQFF.

The J gene is TRBJ1-1, the V gene TRBV5-4; D call uncertain. The CDR3 spans 14 residues. CDR1 and CDR2 (germline): SGHNT, YYREEE (reference sequence). V was shortened by 0 bases and J by 1 base, with 7 bases between the two germline ends. The CDR3 DNA is TGTGCCAGCAGCTTGGAACCGGGGAACACTGAAGCTTTCTTT. Translated: CASSLEPGNTEAFF. The full variable domain, with the rest looked up from reference TRBV5-4 and TRBJ1-1, is ETGVTQSPTHLIKTRGQQVTLRCSSQSGHNTVSWYQQALGQGPQFIFQYYREEENGRGNFPPRFSGLQFPNYSSELNVNALELDDSALYLCASSLEPGNTEAFFGQGTRLTVV.

The rearrangement links TRBV6-6 to TRBJ2-1, with D maybe TRBD1 (6 bases). This CDR3 region has 15 residues. V gave up 2 bases and J gave up 1 base, with 9 bases separating them. The germline gives CDR1 MNHNY, CDR2 SVGAGI (reference sequence). CDR3 DNA: TGTGCCAGCAGTTACGGGGGCGGGTCCTACAATGAGCAGTTCTTC. Its translation: CASSYGGGSYNEQFF.

The V call is TRBV4-1, the J call TRBJ2-2; 12 bases line up with TRBD2. CDR3 length: 17 amino acids. J lost 4 bases, V lost 4 bases, and 7 bases had no gene match. CDR1 is MGHRA, CDR2 YSYEKL, per germline. The CDR3 DNA follows: TGCGCCAGCAGCCCTTCTAGCGGGAGGGCCCCCACCGGGGAGCTGTTTTTT. It codes for CASSPSSGRAPTGELFF.

The chain uses TRBV19 and TRBJ2-2; possible D gene TRBD2, 5 bases. V was shortened by 6 bases and J by 3 bases, with 14 bases between the two germline ends. There are 15 residues in the CDR3. The V gene's germline CDR1 is LNHDA and CDR2 SQIVND (reference sequence). The CDR3 DNA is TGTGCCAGTAGCAATGGCGCGGGCTACACCGGGGAGCTGTTTTTT. Its protein product is CASSNGAGYTGELFF.

This CDR3 reads CASSSTQALVQHF. The CDR3, as DNA: TGTGCCAGCAGCTCCACCCAGGCCTTGGTCCAGCATTTT. The chain carries TRBV7-2 and TRBJ1-5; no clear D gene. Germline-derived CDR1 and CDR2 are SGHTA and FQGNSA. The CDR3 has 13 amino acids. The germline V and J ends were trimmed by 4 bases and 12 bases, with 16 bases remaining between them.

This clone has a count of ten or more. The genes are TRBV10-1 and TRBJ2-7; D perhaps matches TRBD2 (6 bases). CDR3 length: 13 amino acids. Germline V gene data show CDR1 as WNHNN and CDR2 as SYGVQD (reference sequence). Trimming left V 1 base short and J 7 bases short, with 11 bases between. CDR3 sequence reads: CASSELLAREQYF. As DNA, the CDR3 is TGCGCCAGCAGTGAGTTACTAGCTCGGGAGCAGTACTTC.

CDR3 DNA sequence: TGTGCCAGCAGCCCTAGCGGGAGTGAGACCCAGTACTTC. Encoded protein: CASSPSGSETQYF. This chain links TRBV9 with TRBJ2-5; 10 bases match TRBD2. The V segment lost 4 bases and the J segment 5 bases; nucleotides outside the gene matches: 2. The CDR3 spans 13 residues. Germline CDR1 is SGDLS and CDR2 is YYNGEE.

A note on this clone: Different DNA sequences within this sample yield the same CDR3. This CDR3 is CASSFGSGANVLTF. The CDR3 DNA is TGCGCCAGCAGCTTTGGATCTGGGGCCAACGTCCTGACTTTC. The V call is TRBV5-1, the J call TRBJ2-6; D is ambiguous. The germline V and J ends were trimmed by 2 bases and 1 base, with 4 bases remaining between them. This CDR3 is 14 amino acids long. CDR1 is SGHRS and CDR2 is YFSETQ in the germline V gene. Variable domain in full (rest from reference TRBV5-1 and TRBJ2-6): KAGVTQTPRYLIKTRGQQVTLSCSPISGHRSVSWYQQTPGQGLQFLFEYFSETQRNKGNFPGRFSGRQFSNSRSEMNVSTLELGDSALYLCASSFGSGANVLTFGAGSRLTVL.

The chain recombines TRBV4-1 with TRBJ1-1; TRBD1 matches at 8 bases. Germline V gives CDR1 MGHRA, CDR2 YSYEKL. This CDR3 region has 14 residues. The V segment lost 6 bases and the J segment 7 bases; nucleotides outside the gene matches: 10. The CDR3: CASRPDRERDEAFF. CDR3 nucleotide sequence: TGCGCCAGCAGGCCGGACAGGGAAAGGGATGAAGCTTTCTTT.

This clone was seen only once. The chain uses TRBV12-3 or TRBV12-4 and TRBJ2-2; D assignment may be TRBD1 or TRBD2 (6 bases each). This CDR3 is built from 12 residues. CDR3 amino acids: CVGGRPTGELFF. The CDR3 bases are TGTGTAGGGGGGAGGCCGACCGGGGAGCTGTTTTTT.

The chain has TRBV15 and TRBJ1-6; 9 nucleotides line up with TRBD1. The CDR3 length is 17 residues. The V gene end was trimmed by 5 bases and the J gene end by 7 bases; junction bases not matched to a gene: 12. Per germline, CDR1 LNHNV and CDR2 YYDKDF (reference sequence). As DNA, the CDR3 is TGTGCCACCAGCCGAACCTGGTCGGGACAGGGAAATTCACCCCTCCACTTT. Residues: CATSRTWSGQGNSPLHF.

This clone has a count of ten or more. This rearrangement joins TRBV13 to TRBJ2-7; 8 bases are shared with TRBD2. In germline, CDR1 is PRHDT, CDR2 FYEKMQ (reference sequence). The trim removed 5 bases at V and 2 bases at J, leaving 8 bases unmatched. The CDR3 is made up of 15 amino acids. CDR3 loop: CASSHTSGTTYEQYF. The CDR3 region has the DNA TGTGCCAGCAGCCATACTAGCGGAACTACCTACGAGCAGTACTTC.

The chain is built from TRBV13 and TRBJ2-7, with D hard to call. CDR3 size: 14 residues. V lost 0 bases and J 0 bases, leaving 6 bases between the germline ends. Germline V CDR1 and CDR2: PRHDT, FYEKMQ (reference sequence). The CDR3 region has the DNA TGTGCCAGCAGCTTAGGATTAAGCTCCTACGAGCAGTACTTC. It specifies CASSLGLSSYEQYF.

The chain recombines TRBV2 with TRBJ2-7; either TRBD1 or TRBD2 may fit D (5 bases each). This CDR3 contains 13 residues. The germline CDR1 and CDR2 sequences are SNHLY and FYNNEI. The V end lost 10 bases, the J end lost 7 bases, and 20 bases lay between the germline ends. CDR3 bases: TGTGCCACCAGGGCGGGTCCTTTTAATGAGCAGTACTTC. This encodes CATRAGPFNEQYF.